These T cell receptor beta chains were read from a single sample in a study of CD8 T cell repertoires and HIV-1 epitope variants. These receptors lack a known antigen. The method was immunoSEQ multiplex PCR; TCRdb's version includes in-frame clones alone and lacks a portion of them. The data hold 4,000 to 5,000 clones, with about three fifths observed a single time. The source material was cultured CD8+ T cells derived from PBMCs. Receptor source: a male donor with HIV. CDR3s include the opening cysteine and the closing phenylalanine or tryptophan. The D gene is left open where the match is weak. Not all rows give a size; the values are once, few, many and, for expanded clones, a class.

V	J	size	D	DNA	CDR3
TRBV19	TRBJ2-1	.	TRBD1	TGTGCCAGTAGTTTGACAGGGAGCTCCTACAATGAGCAGTTCTTC	CASSLTGSSYNEQFF
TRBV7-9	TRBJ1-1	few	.	TGTGCCAGCAGCTCTCTGGCAGGGACTCCTGAAGCTTTCTTT	CASSSLAGTPEAFF
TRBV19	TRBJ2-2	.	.	TGTGCCAGTAGAGTGCAATCCCTAGACGCCGGGGAGCTGTTTTTT	CASRVQSLDAGELFF
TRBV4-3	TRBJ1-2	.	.	TGCGCCAGCAGCAGCCGACTCGAGGGTCCATCTTTAGGCTACACCTTC	CASSSRLEGPSLGYTF
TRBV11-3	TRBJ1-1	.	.	TGTGCCAGCAGCTTAGGCGGGGAGAATGAAGCTTTCTTT	CASSLGGENEAFF
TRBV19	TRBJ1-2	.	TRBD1	TGTGCCAGTAGTCTCAACGGACAGGGGGGAGACTATGGCTACACCTTC	CASSLNGQGGDYGYTF
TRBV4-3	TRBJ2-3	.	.	TGCGCCAGCAGCCAAGGGCCCCTCGCCGGCACAGATACGCAGTATTTT	CASSQGPLAGTDTQYF
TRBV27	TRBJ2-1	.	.	TGTGCCAGCGGTATATCTTCCGTCAATGAGCAGTTCTTC	CASGISSVNEQFF
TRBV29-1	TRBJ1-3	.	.	TGCAGCGTTGATGGGGGGGACTCTGGAAACACCATATATTTT	CSVDGGDSGNTIYF
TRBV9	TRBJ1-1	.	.	TGTGCCAGCAGCTCCTATATAGAGGCTGAAGCTTTCTTT	CASSSYIEAEAFF
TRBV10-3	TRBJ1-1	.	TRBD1	TGTGCCATCAGTGATGCAGGGGGAACTGAAGCTTTCTTT	CAISDAGGTEAFF
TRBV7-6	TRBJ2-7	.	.	TGTGCCAGCAGCTACGGGACCGCCGAGGAGCAGTACTTC	CASSYGTAEEQYF
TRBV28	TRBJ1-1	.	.	TGTGCCAGCTCCCTCTGGGGGAACACTGAAGCTTTCTTT	CASSLWGNTEAFF
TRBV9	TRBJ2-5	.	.	TGTGCCAGCAGCGTAAATCTGGACCAAGAGACCCAGTACTTC	CASSVNLDQETQYF
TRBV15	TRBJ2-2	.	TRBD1	TGTGCCACCAGCAGAGACCCAGGGGGCCCCGGGGAGCTGTTTTTT	CATSRDPGGPGELFF
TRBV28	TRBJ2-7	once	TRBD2	TGTGCCAGCAGTTGGCGGGGGTCCAGCTCCTACGAGCAGTACTTC	CASSWRGSSSYEQYF
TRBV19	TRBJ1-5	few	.	TGTGCCAGCACACTCGGGGGTATCTATCAGCCCCAGCATTTT	CASTLGGIYQPQHF
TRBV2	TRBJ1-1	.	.	TGTGCCAGCAGTGGGCTACACCCCGAAGCTTTCTTT	CASSGLHPEAFF
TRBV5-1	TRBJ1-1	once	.	TGCGCCAGCAGTTCTACCGGGGTGGTCACTGAAGCTTTCTTT	CASSSTGVVTEAFF
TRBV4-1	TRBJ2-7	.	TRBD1	TGCGCCAGCAGCCAAGCTGAGACAGGGGGGTTCTACGAGCAGTACTTC	CASSQAETGGFYEQYF
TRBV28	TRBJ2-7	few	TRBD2	TGTGCCAGCAGTTTACTAGCGGGGGGTCTCTACGAGCAGTACTTC	CASSLLAGGLYEQYF
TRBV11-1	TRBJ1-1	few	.	TGTGCCAGCAGCTCCGACACCACTGAAGCTTTCTTT	CASSSDTTEAFF
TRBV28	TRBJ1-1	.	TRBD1	TGTGCCAGCAGTCCGATAGGACAGGGGGACACTGAAGCTTTCTTT	CASSPIGQGDTEAFF
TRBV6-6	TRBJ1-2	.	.	TGTGCCAGCAGTTACCCAGGAGACTATGGCTACACCTTC	CASSYPGDYGYTF
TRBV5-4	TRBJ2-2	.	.	TGTGCCAGCAGCTTGGCACGGAGGGGGCGCACCGGGGAGCTGTTTTTT	CASSLARRGRTGELFF
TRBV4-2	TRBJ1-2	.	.	TGTGCCAGCAGCGAGGAACGGCCTGGGGGCTACACCTTC	CASSEERPGGYTF
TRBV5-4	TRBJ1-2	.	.	TGTGCCAGCAGCTTGACTAGCAGGGAACAGGGCTACACCTTC	CASSLTSREQGYTF
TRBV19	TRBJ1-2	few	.	TGTGCCAGTAGCCCCAGGGCATACAACTATGGCTACACCTTC	CASSPRAYNYGYTF
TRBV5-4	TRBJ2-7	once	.	TGTGCCAGCAGCTTGCCAGGGTACTACGAGCAGTACTTC	CASSLPGYYEQYF